The following is a T cell receptor beta chain sequence with its context. These data come from a study of T-cell memory formation after mild COVID-19. The germline gives CDR1 SGHRS, CDR2 YFSETQ. V was shortened by 4 bases and J by 3 bases, with 20 bases between the two germline ends. The CDR3 covers 17 residues. TCRdb analysed the 5' RACE reads with MiXCR anew, one entry per CDR3 protein. Of 300,000 to 350,000 distinct CDR3 sequences in the sample, approximately 19% were seen once. The sequenced material came from PBMCs or a T cell subset sorted from them (not recorded which). The chain combines TRBV5-1 with TRBJ1-3; unclear D gene. The TCR originated in a man between 18 and 35 years old who had mild COVID-19 (a few samples of this study predate the infection). Cell type and time point are not known. The CDR3 spells CASSPLPDPKGGNTIYF. The CDR3 nucleotides read TGCGCCAGCAGCCCCCTTCCGGACCCGAAAGGTGGAAACACCATATATTTT.